This T cell receptor (beta chain) was identified during a study of OX40 agonist ivuxolimab in advanced cancers. Patients with autoimmune history or systemic immunosuppression were excluded. The CDR3 covers 17 residues. With 2 bases removed from V and 4 bases from J, the gap between germline ends came to 15 bases. Germline assignment: CDR1 LNHDA and CDR2 SQIVND (reference sequence). Assay used: immunoSEQ multiplex PCR; TCRdb lists only in-frame clones, some missing. Of 75,000 to 90,000 clones detected, about 83% appear once; the ten largest clones hold about 1.6%. This specimen consisted of CD4+ or CD8+ T cells sorted from blood, obtained in a trial of the OX40 agonist ivuxolimab. The rearrangement links TRBV19 to TRBJ2-6, with D perhaps TRBD2 (5 bases). The receptor was isolated from an adult with an advanced solid tumor such as melanoma, head and neck, liver or kidney cancer. The CDR3 DNA follows: TGTGCCAGTAGTATATCTGCGAGGGCCACAGGGGCCAACGTCCTGACTTTC. This gives the protein CASSISARATGANVLTF. The whole variable domain, filled in from reference TRBV19 and TRBJ2-6, reads DGGITQSPKYLFRKEGQNVTLSCEQNLNHDAMYWYRQDPGQGLRLIYYSQIVNDFQKGDIAEGYSVSREKKESFPLTVTSAQKNPTAFYLCASSISARATGANVLTFGAGSRLTVL.